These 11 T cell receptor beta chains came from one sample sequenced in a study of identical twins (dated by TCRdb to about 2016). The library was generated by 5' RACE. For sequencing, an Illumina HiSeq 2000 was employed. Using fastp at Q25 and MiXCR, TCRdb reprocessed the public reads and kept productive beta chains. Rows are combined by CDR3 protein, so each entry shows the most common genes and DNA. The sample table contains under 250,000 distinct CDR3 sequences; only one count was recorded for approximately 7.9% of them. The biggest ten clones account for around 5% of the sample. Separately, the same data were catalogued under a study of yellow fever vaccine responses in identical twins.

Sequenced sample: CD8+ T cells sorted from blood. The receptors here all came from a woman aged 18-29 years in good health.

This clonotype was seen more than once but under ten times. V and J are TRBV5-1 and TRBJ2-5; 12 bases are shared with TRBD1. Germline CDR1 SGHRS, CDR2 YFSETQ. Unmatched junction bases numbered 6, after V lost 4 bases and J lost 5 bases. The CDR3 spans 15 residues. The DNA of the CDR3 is TGCGCCAGCAGCCCCGGGACAGGGGGCGAGGAGACCCAGTACTTC. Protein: CASSPGTGGEETQYF.

The CDR3 reads CASSQEKPGRLNEKLFF. The CDR3 bases are TGTGCCAGCAGCCAAGAAAAACCGGGACGGCTTAATGAAAAACTGTTTTTT. V usage is TRBV14 and J usage is TRBJ1-4, with D possibly TRBD1 on 5 matching bases. Trimming took 0 bases from V and 4 from J, leaving 15 bases between them. The CDR3 is made up of 17 amino acids. Looked up from germline, CDR1 is SGHDN and CDR2 is FVKESK.

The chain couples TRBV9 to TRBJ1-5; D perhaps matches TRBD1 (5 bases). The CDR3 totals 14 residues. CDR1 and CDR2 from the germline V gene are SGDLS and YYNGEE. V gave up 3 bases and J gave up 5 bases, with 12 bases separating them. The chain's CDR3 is CASSAADTYQPQHF. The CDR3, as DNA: TGTGCCAGCAGCGCTGCGGACACATATCAGCCCCAGCATTTT.

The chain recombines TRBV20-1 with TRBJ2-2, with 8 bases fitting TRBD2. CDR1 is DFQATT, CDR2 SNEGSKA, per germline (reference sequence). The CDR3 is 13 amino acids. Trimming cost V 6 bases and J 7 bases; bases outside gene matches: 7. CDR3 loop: CSATGGSGGELFF. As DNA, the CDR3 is TGCAGTGCAACGGGAGGGTCAGGCGGGGAGCTGTTTTTT.

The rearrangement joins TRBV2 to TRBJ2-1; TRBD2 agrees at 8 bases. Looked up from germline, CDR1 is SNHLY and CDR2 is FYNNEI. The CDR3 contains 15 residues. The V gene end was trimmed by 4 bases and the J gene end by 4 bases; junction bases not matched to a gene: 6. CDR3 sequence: CASSVVSGEYNEQFF. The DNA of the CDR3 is TGTGCCAGCAGTGTAGTTAGCGGGGAGTACAATGAGCAGTTCTTC.

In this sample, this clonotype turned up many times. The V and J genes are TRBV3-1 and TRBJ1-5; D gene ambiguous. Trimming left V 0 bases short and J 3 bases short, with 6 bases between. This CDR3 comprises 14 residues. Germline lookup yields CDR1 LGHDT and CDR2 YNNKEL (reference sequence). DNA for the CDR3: TGTGCCAGCAGCCAAGACAGTTACAATCAGCCCCAGCATTTT. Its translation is CASSQDSYNQPQHF.

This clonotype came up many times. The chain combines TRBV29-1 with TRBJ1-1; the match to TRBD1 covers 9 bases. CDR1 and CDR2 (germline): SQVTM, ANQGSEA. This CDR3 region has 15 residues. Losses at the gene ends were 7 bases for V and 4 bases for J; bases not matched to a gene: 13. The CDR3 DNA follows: TGCAGCGCTGTCCCGGGACAGGGTCCCGTCACTGAAGCTTTCTTT. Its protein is CSAVPGQGPVTEAFF.

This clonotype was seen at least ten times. The CDR3 loop reads CASSQYRASGNTIYF. The DNA of the CDR3 is TGTGCCAGCAGCCAGTACAGGGCCTCTGGAAACACCATATATTTT. The J gene is TRBJ1-3, the V gene TRBV3-1, with TRBD1 as a possible D gene (6 bases). The CDR3 consists of 15 residues. V was shortened by 3 bases and J by 0 bases, with 9 bases between the two germline ends. Germline V gene lookup returns CDR1 LGHDT and CDR2 YNNKEL (reference sequence).

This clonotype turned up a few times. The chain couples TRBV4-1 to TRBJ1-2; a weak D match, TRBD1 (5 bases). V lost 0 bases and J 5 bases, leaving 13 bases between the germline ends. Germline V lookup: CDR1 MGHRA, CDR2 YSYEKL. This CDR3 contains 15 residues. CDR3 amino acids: CASSQDTLGVYGYTF. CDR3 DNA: TGCGCCAGCAGCCAAGACACCCTAGGGGTTTATGGCTACACCTTC.

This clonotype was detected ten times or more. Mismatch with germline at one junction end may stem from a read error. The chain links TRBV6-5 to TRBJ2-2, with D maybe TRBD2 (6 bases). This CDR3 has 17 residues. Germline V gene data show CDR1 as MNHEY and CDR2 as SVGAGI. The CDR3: CASSHSVGGVYTGELFF. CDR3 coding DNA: TGTGCCAGCAGTCACTCTGTTGGCGGGGTTTACACCGGGGAGCTGTTTTTT.

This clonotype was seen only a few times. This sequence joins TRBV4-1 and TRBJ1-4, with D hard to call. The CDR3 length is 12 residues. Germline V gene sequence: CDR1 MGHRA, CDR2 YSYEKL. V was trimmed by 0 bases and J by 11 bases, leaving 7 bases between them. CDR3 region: CASSQDFSKLFF. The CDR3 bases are TGCGCCAGCAGCCAAGATTTCTCGAAACTGTTTTTT.